This TCR beta chain was captured in a study of T cells in Graves' hyperthyroidism and ophthalmopathy. The CDR3 regions of TCR beta were amplified from RNA transcripts. When the TCR CDR3 underwent first-round RT-PCR, the HTBI primer set was used. TCRdb ran MiXCR on the multiplex PCR reads and lists one entry per CDR3 protein. Of 300,000 to 400,000 distinct CDR3 sequences in the sample, approximately 17% were seen once. As for this clonotype: Its antigen is as yet unknown.

Germline trimming cut 6 bases from V and 5 bases from J; bases unmatched to any gene: 8. This CDR3 contains 14 residues. Germline assignment: CDR1 MNHEY and CDR2 SVGEGT. The study's findings and limits: Peripheral blood also featured most of the thyroid clonotypes expanded above 0.001. Before onset, ophthalmopathy was predicted by the model a median around 6 months earlier.

Clinical Activity Scores of at least 3, NOSPECS grades of at least 4 and durations under 3 months characterized ophthalmopathy patients. Patients with uncontrolled infections, other autoimmune diseases, pregnancy or lactation were excluded. The rearrangement links TRBV6-2 or TRBV6-3 to TRBJ1-1, with 8 nucleotides matching TRBD1. The sequencing sample was made of blood. The receptor's source is a man aged 18 to 29 with Graves' ophthalmopathy. The CDR3 DNA reads as TGTGCCAGCAGACAGGGGGTGGTGATAACTGAAGCTTTCTTT. Translation gives CASRQGVVITEAFF.